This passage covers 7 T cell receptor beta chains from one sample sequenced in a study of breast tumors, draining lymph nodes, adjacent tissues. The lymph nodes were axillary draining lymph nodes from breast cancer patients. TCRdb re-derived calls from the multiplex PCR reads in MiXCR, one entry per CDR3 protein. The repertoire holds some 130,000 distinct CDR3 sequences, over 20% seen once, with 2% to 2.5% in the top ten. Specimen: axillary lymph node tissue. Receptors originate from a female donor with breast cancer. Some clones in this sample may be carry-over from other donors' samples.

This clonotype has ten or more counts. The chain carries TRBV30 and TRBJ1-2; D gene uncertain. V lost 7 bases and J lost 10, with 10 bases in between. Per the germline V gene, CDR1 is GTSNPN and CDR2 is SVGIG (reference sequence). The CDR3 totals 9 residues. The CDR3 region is CAYGPPYTF. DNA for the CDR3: TGTGCCTATGGGCCTCCCTACACCTTC.

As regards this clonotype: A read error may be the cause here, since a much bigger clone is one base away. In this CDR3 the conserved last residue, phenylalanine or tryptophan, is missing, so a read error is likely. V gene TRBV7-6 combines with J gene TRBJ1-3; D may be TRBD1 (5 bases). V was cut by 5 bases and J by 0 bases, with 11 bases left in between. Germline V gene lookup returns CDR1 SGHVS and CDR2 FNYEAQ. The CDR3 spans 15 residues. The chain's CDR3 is CASSTRDGSGNTIYL. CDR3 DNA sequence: TGTGCCAGCAGCACCCGGGACGGCTCTGGAAACACCATATATCTT.

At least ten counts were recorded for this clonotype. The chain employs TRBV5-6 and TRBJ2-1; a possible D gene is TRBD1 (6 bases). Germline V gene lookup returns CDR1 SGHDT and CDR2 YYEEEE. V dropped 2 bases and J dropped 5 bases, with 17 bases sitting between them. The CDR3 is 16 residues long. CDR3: CASSLRGTTMNNEQFF. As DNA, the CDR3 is TGTGCCAGCAGCTTAAGGGGGACCACGATGAACAATGAGCAGTTCTTC.

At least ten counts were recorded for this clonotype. CDR3 sequence reads: CASTGLSYEQYF. The CDR3 DNA reads TGTGCCAGCACTGGCCTTTCCTACGAGCAGTACTTC. The chain has TRBV28 and TRBJ2-7; no definite D call. The germline V gene has CDR1 MDHEN and CDR2 SYDVKM. The V end was cut by 7 bases, the J end by 1 base, with 8 bases between. CDR3 size: 12 residues.

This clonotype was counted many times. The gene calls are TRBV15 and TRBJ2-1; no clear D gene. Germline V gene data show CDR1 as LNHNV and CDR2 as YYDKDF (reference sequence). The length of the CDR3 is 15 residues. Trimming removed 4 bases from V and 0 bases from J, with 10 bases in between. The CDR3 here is CATSIPGASYNEQFF. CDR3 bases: TGTGCCACCAGCATCCCCGGTGCCTCCTACAATGAGCAGTTCTTC.

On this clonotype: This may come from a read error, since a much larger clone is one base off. This chain's CDR3 is CASSAGGGPSNNEQLF. As DNA, the CDR3 is TGTGCCAGCAGCGCCGGGGGGGGCCCATCGAACAATGAGCAGCTCTTC. The gene calls are TRBV9 and TRBJ2-1, with 8 bases identical to TRBD2. This CDR3 comprises 16 residues. Germline assignment: CDR1 SGDLS and CDR2 YYNGEE.

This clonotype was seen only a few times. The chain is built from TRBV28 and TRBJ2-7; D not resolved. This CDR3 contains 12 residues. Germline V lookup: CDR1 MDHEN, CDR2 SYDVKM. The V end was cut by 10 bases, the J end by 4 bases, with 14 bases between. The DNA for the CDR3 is TGTGCCACACAACCTAGAGGTTACGAGCAGTACTTC. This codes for CATQPRGYEQYF.